The 27 T cell receptor beta chains below all came from one sample that was sequenced in a study of cytomegalovirus exposure and HLA in healthy donors. Amplification used 60 Vbeta primers and 13 Jbeta primers. Libraries were prepared by immunoSEQ multiplex PCR; TCRdb keeps only in-frame clonotypes and omits some of them. The sample has approximately 150,000 clones; about four fifths are singletons. The sample was PBMCs. The receptor set was obtained from a woman in her thirties or forties in good health and CMV-seropositive.

V is TRBV28 and J is TRBJ1-2; the D gene is possibly TRBD1 (6 bases). This CDR3 has 12 residues. The V gene's germline CDR1 is MDHEN and CDR2 SYDVKM. Trimming cost V 6 bases and J 8 bases, with 13 bases left between them. The DNA for the CDR3 is TGTGCCAGCAGCCTAGGACAGAGCGGCTACACCTTC. Encoded protein: CASSLGQSGYTF.

Only a few counts were recorded for this clone. The gene calls are TRBV30 and TRBJ2-1; 7 bases fit TRBD2. Germline CDR1 and CDR2: GTSNPN and SVGIG (reference sequence). The J segment lost 3 bases and the V segment lost 4 bases, leaving 9 bases of the junction unmatched. The CDR3 is 15 residues long. CDR3 residues: CAWTPPAGVYNEQFF. For the CDR3, the DNA is TGTGCCTGGACGCCCCCGGCGGGAGTCTACAATGAGCAGTTCTTC.

J is TRBJ2-1 and V is TRBV28; a weak D match, TRBD2 (7 bases). This CDR3 is 13 amino acids long. Per the germline V gene, CDR1 is MDHEN and CDR2 is SYDVKM. With 6 bases removed from V and 9 bases from J, the gap between germline ends came to 15 bases. CDR3 protein: CASSRRGGFEQFF. The CDR3 nucleotides are TGTGCCAGCAGCAGAAGGGGGGGATTTGAGCAGTTCTTC.

The chain has TRBV19 and TRBJ1-2; D unclear. The CDR3 covers 12 residues. Trimming pared 7 bases from V and 7 bases from J, leaving 13 bases between. The germline CDR1 and CDR2 sequences are LNHDA and SQIVND (reference sequence). The CDR3 reads CASNLGGSGYTF. CDR3 sequence (DNA): TGTGCCAGTAACCTCGGAGGGTCTGGCTACACCTTC.

This clone has a single count. CDR3 bases: TGTGCCAGCAGCGCTAGCGGGTGGGGTGACAATGAGCAGTTCTTC. Encoded protein: CASSASGWGDNEQFF. The chain couples TRBV9 to TRBJ2-1; TRBD2 agrees at 8 bases. V was clipped by 3 bases and J by 5 bases; unmatched bases: 7. CDR1 and CDR2 from the germline V gene are SGDLS and YYNGEE. This CDR3 is 15 amino acids long.

V gene TRBV5-6 combines with J gene TRBJ1-6; possibly TRBD1 for D (6 bases). Trimming took off 0 bases at V and 5 bases at J, with 15 bases between the two ends. The CDR3 runs 17 residues. The germline CDR1 and CDR2 sequences are SGHDT and YYEEEE. The chain's CDR3 is CASSLVRGRGDNSPLHF. DNA for the CDR3: TGTGCCAGCAGCTTGGTCAGGGGTCGAGGGGATAATTCACCCCTCCACTTT.

The chain couples TRBV5-1 to TRBJ2-3; possibly TRBD2 for D (6 bases). Germline CDR1 and CDR2: SGHRS and YFSETQ. Deletions cut 3 bases from V and 6 bases from J, with 14 bases between. The CDR3 extends over 14 amino acids. CDR3 region: CASSSGGVGDTQYF. The CDR3 bases are TGCGCCAGCAGCTCAGGAGGGGTCGGCGATACGCAGTATTTT.

V is TRBV28 and J is TRBJ1-1, with TRBD1 as a possible D gene (6 bases). CDR1 is MDHEN and CDR2 is SYDVKM in the germline V gene. The CDR3 consists of 15 residues. Trimming shortened V by 5 bases and J by 5 bases, and 18 bases separated the two germline ends. CDR3 sequence (DNA): TGTGCCAGCAGTGCGACAGGTTTGGAAATTACTGAAGCTTTCTTT. As protein: CASSATGLEITEAFF.

This chain links TRBV6-4 with TRBJ1-2; D not certain. V was shortened by 4 bases and J by 8 bases, with 17 bases between the two germline ends. The germline V gene encodes CDR1 MRHNA and CDR2 SNTAGT. This CDR3 contains 14 residues. The CDR3 DNA reads TGTGCCAGCAGTGCCCCGGGTGGGTTGAGCGGCTACACCTTC. Its protein is CASSAPGGLSGYTF.

This chain uses TRBV10-2 with TRBJ2-7; possibly TRBD1 for D (6 bases). V dropped 5 bases and J dropped 6 bases, with 17 bases sitting between them. This CDR3 region has 14 residues. CDR1 is WSHSY and CDR2 is SAAADI in the germline V gene. This chain's CDR3 is CASSSKPGHGEQYF. The DNA of the CDR3 is TGCGCCAGCAGTTCCAAACCGGGACACGGCGAGCAGTACTTC.

The chain couples TRBV9 to TRBJ1-6; 7 bases fit TRBD1. J lost 0 bases, V lost 0 bases, and 3 bases had no gene match. Germline assignment: CDR1 SGDLS and CDR2 YYNGEE. This CDR3 region has 17 residues. The CDR3 sequence: CASSVGGGSSYNSPLHF. CDR3 sequence (DNA): TGTGCCAGCAGCGTAGGAGGGGGCAGCTCCTATAATTCACCCCTCCACTTT.

V and J are TRBV27 and TRBJ2-2; TRBD2 is a possible D gene (6 bases). V shed 5 bases and J shed 4 bases, with 17 bases lying between them. This CDR3 has 16 amino acids. The germline gives CDR1 MNHEY, CDR2 SMNVEV (reference sequence). CDR3 sequence: CASSLQGRRVTGELFF. CDR3 DNA: TGTGCCAGCAGTCTTCAGGGAAGGAGGGTCACCGGGGAGCTGTTTTTT.

V is TRBV30 and J is TRBJ2-7; 7 bases agree with TRBD1. This CDR3 has 14 amino acids. The V gene's germline CDR1 is GTSNPN and CDR2 SVGIG (reference sequence). V shed 0 bases and J 4 bases; nucleotides not matched to a gene: 6. The CDR3 spells CAWSVGGGSYEQYF. CDR3 nucleotides: TGTGCCTGGAGTGTAGGGGGCGGCTCATACGAGCAGTACTTC.

The chain recombines TRBV28 with TRBJ2-7; TRBD1 aligns across 7 bases. With 6 bases clipped from V and 7 bases from J, the junction kept 15 bases outside the gene matches. Germline V gene data show CDR1 as MDHEN and CDR2 as SYDVKM. The CDR3 is made up of 15 amino acids. CDR3 sequence reads: CASSPRDSFLGEQYF. The DNA of the CDR3 is TGTGCCAGCAGCCCCCGGGACAGCTTCCTTGGGGAGCAGTACTTC. Together with reference TRBV28 and TRBJ2-7, the CDR3 gives the full variable domain: DVKVTQSSRYLVKRTGEKVFLECVQDMDHENMFWYRQDPGLGLRLIYFSYDVKMKEKGDIPEGYSVSREKKERFSLILESASTNQTSMYLCASSPRDSFLGEQYFGPGTRLTVT.

This chain uses TRBV4-3 with TRBJ2-3; D not resolved. V lost 1 base, J lost 8 bases, and 10 bases lay in between. CDR3 length equals 13 residues. Per germline, CDR1 LGHNA and CDR2 YSLEER. CDR3 protein: CASSQVISSTQYF. The CDR3, as DNA: TGCGCCAGCAGCCAAGTCATATCGAGTACGCAGTATTTT.

The rearrangement links TRBV2 to TRBJ1-4, with TRBD1 matching 7 bases. The V gene end was trimmed by 6 bases and the J gene end by 0 bases; junction bases not matched to a gene: 7. The CDR3 runs to 16 residues. Germline values: CDR1 SNHLY, CDR2 FYNNEI. CDR3 in amino acids: CASSGDRASTNEKLFF. In DNA form, the CDR3 reads TGTGCCAGCAGCGGGGACAGAGCCTCAACTAATGAAAAACTGTTTTTT.

The rearrangement uses TRBV4-1 and TRBJ1-4, with D possibly being TRBD1 (6 bases). V was shortened by 1 base and J by 7 bases, with 10 bases between the two germline ends. The CDR3 is 14 amino acids. The germline gives CDR1 MGHRA, CDR2 YSYEKL. CDR3 DNA: TGCGCCAGCAGCCAAGCAGGGGTTGGTGAAAAACTGTTTTTT. It translates to CASSQAGVGEKLFF.

Here the CDR3 DNA reads TGTGCCAGCAGCTTAGTCCCGCTCCTAACCTACGAGCAGTACTTC. Protein: CASSLVPLLTYEQYF. V gene TRBV7-2 combines with J gene TRBJ2-7; D uncertain. V dropped 1 base and J dropped 2 bases, with 12 bases sitting between them. CDR3 length: 15 residues. Germline V lookup: CDR1 SGHTA, CDR2 FQGNSA. Full variable domain (remainder filled in from reference TRBV7-2 and TRBJ2-7): GAGVSQSPSNKVTEKGKDVELRCDPISGHTALYWYRQSLGQGLEFLIYFQGNSAPDKSGLPSDRFSAERTGGSVSTLTIQRTQQEDSAVYLCASSLVPLLTYEQYFGPGTRLTVT.

The chain links TRBV5-4 to TRBJ2-5, with TRBD2 matching 10 bases. The J call may not be correct, given that the DNA end is closer to TRBJ2-7. Germline assignment: CDR1 SGHNT and CDR2 YYREEE (reference sequence). CDR3 length: 14 residues. The CDR3: CASRPSGTSDEQYF. CDR3 nucleotides: TGTGCCAGCAGACCGTCCGGGACTAGCGACGAGCAGTACTTC.

This chain links TRBV10-2 with TRBJ2-7; D unresolved. V gave up 4 bases and J gave up 2 bases, with 9 bases separating them. Germline V gives CDR1 WSHSY, CDR2 SAAADI. This CDR3 is built from 13 residues. CDR3 protein: CASSAGITYEQYF. CDR3 nucleotide sequence: TGCGCCAGCAGTGCGGGTATAACCTACGAGCAGTACTTC.

This clone was observed a few times. The chain recombines TRBV6-6 with TRBJ2-3, with D possibly matching TRBD1 (6 bases). Per the germline V gene, CDR1 is MNHNY and CDR2 is SVGAGI (reference sequence). The CDR3 spans 13 residues. The V end lost 5 bases, the J end lost 3 bases, and 9 bases lay between the germline ends. The CDR3 DNA reads TGTGCCAGCAGTATACAGGGAACAGATACGCAGTATTTT. Protein: CASSIQGTDTQYF.

This clone was observed a few times. The V and J genes are TRBV19 and TRBJ1-1; no reliable D call. This CDR3 is 13 amino acids long. V lost 6 bases to trimming and J lost 8 bases, with 16 bases between them. CDR1 is LNHDA, CDR2 SQIVND, per germline (reference sequence). The CDR3, as DNA: TGTGCCAGTAGCGAGTGGGCAGTAAAGGAAGCTTTCTTT. Translated: CASSEWAVKEAFF.

This clone has more than one count but fewer than ten. The rearrangement links TRBV5-4 to TRBJ2-7; 8 nucleotides match TRBD2. The length of the CDR3 is 14 residues. CDR1 is SGHNT, CDR2 YYREEE, per germline (reference sequence). Germline trimming cut 2 bases from V and 6 bases from J; bases unmatched to any gene: 7. This CDR3 is CASSFPGRALEQYF. The CDR3 nucleotides read TGTGCCAGCAGCTTTCCCGGGAGGGCCCTCGAGCAGTACTTC.

This chain links TRBV9 with TRBJ2-7, with 9 bases matching TRBD1. V shed 0 bases, J shed 1 base, and the junction held 5 bases outside the gene matches. Per germline, CDR1 SGDLS and CDR2 YYNGEE. This CDR3 spans 16 amino acids. The CDR3 nucleotides read TGTGCCAGCAGCGTAGGAATTGGACAGGGGTCCTACGAGCAGTACTTC. This gives the protein CASSVGIGQGSYEQYF. Looking up the rest from reference TRBV9 and TRBJ2-7 gives the full variable domain: DSGVTQTPKHLITATGQRVTLRCSPRSGDLSVYWYQQSLDQGLQFLIQYYNGEERAKGNILERFSAQQFPDLHSELNLSSLELGDSALYFCASSVGIGQGSYEQYFGPGTRLTVT.

In its sample, this clone was seen once. This chain connects TRBV6-1 to TRBJ1-1; 7 nucleotides agree with TRBD1. Germline values: CDR1 MNHNS, CDR2 SASEGT. The junction had 2 bases not matched to a gene; V was cut back by 7 bases and J by 6 bases. This CDR3 has 11 residues. In nucleotides, the CDR3 is TGTGCCAGCATAGGGGGCGCTGAAGCTTTCTTT. Translation gives CASIGGAEAFF.

CDR3 bases: TGTGCCAGCAGCGACAGACCCCCAGGCATGTACACAGATACGCAGTATTTT. Encoded protein: CASSDRPPGMYTDTQYF. The chain has TRBV28 and TRBJ2-3; TRBD1 is a possible D gene (5 bases). Trimming removed 6 bases from V and 2 bases from J, with 21 bases in between. From germline, CDR1 is MDHEN and CDR2 SYDVKM. This CDR3 has 17 residues. Full variable domain (rest looked up from reference TRBV28 and TRBJ2-3): DVKVTQSSRYLVKRTGEKVFLECVQDMDHENMFWYRQDPGLGLRLIYFSYDVKMKEKGDIPEGYSVSREKKERFSLILESASTNQTSMYLCASSDRPPGMYTDTQYFGPGTRLTVL.

This clone turned up a few times. The chain combines TRBV6-5 with TRBJ2-5, with 11 nucleotides matching TRBD2. J was trimmed by 5 bases and V by 4 bases; bases with no gene match: 6. Germline CDR1 reads MNHEY; CDR2 reads SVGAGI. The CDR3 totals 15 residues. Here the CDR3 reads CASSFLAGGGETQYF. The CDR3 region has the DNA TGTGCCAGCAGTTTCTTAGCGGGAGGGGGGGAGACCCAGTACTTC.